This T cell receptor beta chain was observed in a study of T cells after posttransplantation cyclophosphamide. Busulfan-fludarabine conditioning, marrow transplant, and cyclophosphamide on days +3 and +4 were administered. Study conclusions and caveats: After PTCy, TRB diversity resembled that of CNI/methotrexate controls. TRB overlap between skin or GI tissue T cells and blood was limited. Later blood repertoires were often dominated by clones from the donor CD8+ memory compartment.

A word on this clone: Its specificity is unknown.

The protocol was immunoSEQ multiplex PCR, while the TCRdb copy is restricted to in-frame clones and leaves out a portion. This table holds roughly 20,000 clones, 74% found once. Per germline, CDR1 LNHDA and CDR2 SQIVND (reference sequence). Trimming removed 5 bases from V and 2 bases from J; junction bases left unmatched: 3. The CDR3 is 13 residues long. Specimen: PBMCs, collected after an allogeneic stem cell transplant with post-transplant cyclophosphamide. The TCR originated in a young adult male patient who received an allogeneic stem cell transplant from a related donor, was CMV-positive, and had acute GVHD only. Among the T cells, some may be from the graft donor. The chain combines TRBV19 with TRBJ2-7; 7 bases match TRBD1. CDR3 sequence (DNA): TGTGCCAGTAGTGTTCAGGGGGCCTACGAGCAGTACTTC. Translation gives CASSVQGAYEQYF.